This T cell receptor (beta chain) was identified in a study of shared clonotypes between healthy human individuals. Study-wide points: Relative to their counterparts shared across all four donors, non-shared clonotypes exhibited diminished generation probabilities. Only blood underwent sampling, and tissue repertoires likely differ.

The CDR3 has 18 amino acids. V lost 0 bases, J lost 4 bases, and 19 bases lay in between. Looked up from germline, CDR1 is LGHNA and CDR2 is YSLEER. Adult donors, all healthy and HIV-negative, had no recent acute infections or vaccinations. Together with CD45RO+ cells, CCR7-negative CD45RA+ TemRA cells were included in CD8 memory. As for this clone: Its target is unknown.

Sequenced by immunoSEQ multiplex PCR; TCRdb stores in-frame clones only, minus some. Among around 690,000 clones listed, 90% were seen once. V and J are TRBV4-3 and TRBJ2-1; D is possibly TRBD2 (6 bases). This receptor was identified in a man aged 18 to 30 in good health. Some clones in this sample may be carry-over from other donors' samples. Sequencing input: memory CD8+ T cells from PBMCs. The subset was: CD45RO+ cells pooled with CCR7-negative TemRA cells. CDR3 sequence (DNA): TGCGCCAGCAGCCAAGAAATTATCTCGGGAGTGGGGTACAATGAGCAGTTCTTC. Its translation is CASSQEIISGVGYNEQFF.